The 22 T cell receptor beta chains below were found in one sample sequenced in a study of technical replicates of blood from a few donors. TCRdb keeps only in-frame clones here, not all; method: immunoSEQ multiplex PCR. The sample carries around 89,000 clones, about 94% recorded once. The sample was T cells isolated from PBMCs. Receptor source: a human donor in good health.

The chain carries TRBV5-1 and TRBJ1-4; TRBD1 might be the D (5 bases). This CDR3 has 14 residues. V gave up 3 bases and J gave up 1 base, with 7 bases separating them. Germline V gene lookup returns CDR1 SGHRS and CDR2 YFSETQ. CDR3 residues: CASSSGRTNEKLFF. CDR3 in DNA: TGCGCCAGCAGCTCAGGGCGAACTAATGAAAAACTGTTTTTT.

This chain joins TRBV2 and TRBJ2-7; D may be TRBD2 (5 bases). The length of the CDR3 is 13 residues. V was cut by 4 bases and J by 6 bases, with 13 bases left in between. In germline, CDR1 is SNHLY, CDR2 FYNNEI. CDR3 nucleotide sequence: TGTGCCAGCAGTGTATCTCGGGATCGCGAGCAGTACTTC. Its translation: CASSVSRDREQYF.

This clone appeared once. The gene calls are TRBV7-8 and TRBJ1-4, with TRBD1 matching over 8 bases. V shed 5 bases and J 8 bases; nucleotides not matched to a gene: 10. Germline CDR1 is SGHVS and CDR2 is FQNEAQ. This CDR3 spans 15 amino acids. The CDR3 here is CASSDIRDRREKLFF. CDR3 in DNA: TGTGCCAGCAGCGATATCCGGGACAGGAGGGAAAAACTGTTTTTT.

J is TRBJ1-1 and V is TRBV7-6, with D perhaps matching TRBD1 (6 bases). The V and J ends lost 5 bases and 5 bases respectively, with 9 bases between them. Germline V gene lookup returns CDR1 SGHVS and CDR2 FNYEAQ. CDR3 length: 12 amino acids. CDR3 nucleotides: TGTGCCAGCAGCCCACAGGGAACTGAAGCTTTCTTT. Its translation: CASSPQGTEAFF.

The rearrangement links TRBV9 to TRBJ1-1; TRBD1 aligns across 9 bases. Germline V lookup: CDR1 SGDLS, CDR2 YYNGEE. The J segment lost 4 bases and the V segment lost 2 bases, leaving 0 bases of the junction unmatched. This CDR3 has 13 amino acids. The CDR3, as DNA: TGTGCCAGCAGCGTGGACAGGGGCACTGAAGCTTTCTTT. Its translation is CASSVDRGTEAFF.

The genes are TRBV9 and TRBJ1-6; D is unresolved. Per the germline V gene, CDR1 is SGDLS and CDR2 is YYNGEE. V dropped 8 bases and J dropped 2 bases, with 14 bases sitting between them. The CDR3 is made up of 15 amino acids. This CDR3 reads CARGPGQAYNSPLHF. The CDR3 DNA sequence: TGTGCCAGGGGCCCAGGTCAGGCCTATAATTCACCCCTCCACTTT.

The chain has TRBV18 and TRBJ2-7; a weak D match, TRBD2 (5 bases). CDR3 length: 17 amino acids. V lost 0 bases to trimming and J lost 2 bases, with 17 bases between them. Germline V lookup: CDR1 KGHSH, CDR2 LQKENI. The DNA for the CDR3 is TGTGCCAGCTCACCACCGAATTGGAGGACCTCCCCCTACGAGCAGTACTTC. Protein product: CASSPPNWRTSPYEQYF.

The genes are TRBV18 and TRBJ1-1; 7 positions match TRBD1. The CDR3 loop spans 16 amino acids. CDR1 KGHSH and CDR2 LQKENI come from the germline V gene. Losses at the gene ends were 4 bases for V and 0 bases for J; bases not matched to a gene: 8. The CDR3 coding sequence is TGTGCCAGCTCACTCCGGGACAGCGACATGAACACTGAAGCTTTCTTT. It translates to CASSLRDSDMNTEAFF.

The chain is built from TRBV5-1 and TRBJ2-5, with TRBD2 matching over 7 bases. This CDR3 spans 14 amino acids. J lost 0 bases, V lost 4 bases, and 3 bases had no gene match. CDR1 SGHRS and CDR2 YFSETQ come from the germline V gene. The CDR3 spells CASSPAGDQETQYF. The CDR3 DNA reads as TGCGCCAGCAGCCCGGCGGGGGACCAAGAGACCCAGTACTTC.

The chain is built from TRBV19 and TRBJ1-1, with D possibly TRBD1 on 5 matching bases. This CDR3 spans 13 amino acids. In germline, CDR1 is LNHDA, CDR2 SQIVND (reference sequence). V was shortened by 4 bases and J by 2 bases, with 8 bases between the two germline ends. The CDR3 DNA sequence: TGTGCCAGTAGTACCCAGGGTAACACTGAAGCTTTCTTT. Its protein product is CASSTQGNTEAFF.

The CDR3 sequence is CASSARLAGEYNEQFF. The CDR3 DNA reads as TGTGCCAGCAGCGCTAGACTAGCGGGGGAGTACAATGAGCAGTTCTTC. This chain links TRBV7-6 with TRBJ2-1, with 12 nucleotides matching TRBD2. Germline CDR1 is SGHVS and CDR2 is FNYEAQ. This CDR3 has 16 amino acids. The V segment lost 5 bases and the J segment 4 bases; nucleotides outside the gene matches: 6. Variable domain in full (rest from reference TRBV7-6 and TRBJ2-1): GAGVSQSPRYKVTKRGQDVALRCDPISGHVSLYWYRQALGQGPEFLTYFNYEAQQDKSGLPNDRFSAERPEGSISTLTIQRTEQRDSAMYRCASSARLAGEYNEQFFGPGTRLTVL.

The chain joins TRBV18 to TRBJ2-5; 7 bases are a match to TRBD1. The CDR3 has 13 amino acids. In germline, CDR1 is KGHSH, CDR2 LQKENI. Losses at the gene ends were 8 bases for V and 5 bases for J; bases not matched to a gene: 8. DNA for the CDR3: TGTGCCAGCACCGAGGGGGCCGGGGAGACCCAGTACTTC. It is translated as CASTEGAGETQYF. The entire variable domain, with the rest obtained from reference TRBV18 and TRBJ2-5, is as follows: NAGVMQNPRHLVRRRGQEARLRCSPMKGHSHVYWYRQLPEEGLKFMVYLQKENIIDESGMPKERFSAEFPKEGPSILRIQQVVRGDSAAYFCASTEGAGETQYFGPGTRLLVL.

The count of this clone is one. CDR3 in DNA: TGTGCCTGGTACTACAGGGGGCTGACTGAAGCTTTCTTT. Translated: CAWYYRGLTEAFF. The chain combines TRBV30 with TRBJ1-1; 9 nucleotides agree with TRBD1. CDR1 GTSNPN and CDR2 SVGIG come from the germline V gene (reference sequence). CDR3 length: 13 amino acids. Trimming at V came to 5 bases and at J to 5 bases, leaving 6 bases not matched to a gene.

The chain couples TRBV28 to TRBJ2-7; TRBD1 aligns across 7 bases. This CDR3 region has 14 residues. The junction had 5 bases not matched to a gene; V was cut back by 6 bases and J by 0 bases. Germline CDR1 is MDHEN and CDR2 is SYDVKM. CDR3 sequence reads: CASRVTGDSYEQYF. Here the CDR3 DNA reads TGTGCCAGCAGGGTCACAGGGGACTCCTACGAGCAGTACTTC. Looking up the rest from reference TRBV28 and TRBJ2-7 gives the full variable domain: DVKVTQSSRYLVKRTGEKVFLECVQDMDHENMFWYRQDPGLGLRLIYFSYDVKMKEKGDIPEGYSVSREKKERFSLILESASTNQTSMYLCASRVTGDSYEQYFGPGTRLTVT.

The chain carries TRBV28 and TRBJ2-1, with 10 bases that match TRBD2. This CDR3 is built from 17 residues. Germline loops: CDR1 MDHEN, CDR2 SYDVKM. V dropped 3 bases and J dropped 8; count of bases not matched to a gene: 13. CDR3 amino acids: CASSFPPGTSVTDEQFF. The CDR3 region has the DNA TGTGCCAGCAGTTTCCCTCCGGGGACTAGCGTGACGGATGAGCAGTTCTTC.

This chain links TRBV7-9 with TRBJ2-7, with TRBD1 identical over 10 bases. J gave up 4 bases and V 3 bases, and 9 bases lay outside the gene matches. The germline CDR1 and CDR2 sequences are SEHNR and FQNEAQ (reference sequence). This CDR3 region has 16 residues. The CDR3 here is CASSFPLGQGGYEQYF. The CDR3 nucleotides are TGTGCCAGCAGCTTCCCACTAGGACAGGGGGGGTACGAGCAGTACTTC.

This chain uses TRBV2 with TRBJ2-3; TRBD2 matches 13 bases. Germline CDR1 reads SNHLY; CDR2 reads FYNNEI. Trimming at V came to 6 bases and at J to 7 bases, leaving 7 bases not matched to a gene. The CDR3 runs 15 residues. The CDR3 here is CASSPGTSGINTQYF. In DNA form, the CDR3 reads TGTGCCAGCAGCCCTGGGACTAGCGGGATAAATACGCAGTATTTT.

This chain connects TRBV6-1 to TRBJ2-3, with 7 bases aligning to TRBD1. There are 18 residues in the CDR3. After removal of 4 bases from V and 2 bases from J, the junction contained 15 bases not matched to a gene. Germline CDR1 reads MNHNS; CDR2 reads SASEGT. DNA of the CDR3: TGTGCCAGCAGTGTCCTTGCCTCGACAGGGTCTAACACAGATACGCAGTATTTT. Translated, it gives CASSVLASTGSNTDTQYF.

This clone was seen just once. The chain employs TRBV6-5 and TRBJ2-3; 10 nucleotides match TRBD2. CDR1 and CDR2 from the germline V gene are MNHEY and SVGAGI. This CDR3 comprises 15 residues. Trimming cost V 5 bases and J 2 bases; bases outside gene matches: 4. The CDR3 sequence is CASSKLAGITDTQYF. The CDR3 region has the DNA TGTGCCAGCAGTAAACTAGCGGGGATCACAGATACGCAGTATTTT.

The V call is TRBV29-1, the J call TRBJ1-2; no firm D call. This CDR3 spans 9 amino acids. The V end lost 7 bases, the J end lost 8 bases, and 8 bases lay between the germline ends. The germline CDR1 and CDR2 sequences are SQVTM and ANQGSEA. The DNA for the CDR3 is TGCAGCGCAGACAACGGCTACACCTTC. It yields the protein CSADNGYTF.

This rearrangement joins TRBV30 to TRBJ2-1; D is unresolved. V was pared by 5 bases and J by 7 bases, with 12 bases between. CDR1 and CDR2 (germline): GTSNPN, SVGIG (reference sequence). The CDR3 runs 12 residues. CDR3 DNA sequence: TGTGCCTGGTCGTTTCCTAATAATGAGCAGTTCTTC. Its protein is CAWSFPNNEQFF. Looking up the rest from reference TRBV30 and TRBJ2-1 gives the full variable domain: SQTIHQWPATLVQPVGSPLSLECTVEGTSNPNLYWYRQAAGRGLQLLFYSVGIGQISSEVPQNLSASRPQDRQFILSSKKLLLSDSGFYLCAWSFPNNEQFFGPGTRLTVL.

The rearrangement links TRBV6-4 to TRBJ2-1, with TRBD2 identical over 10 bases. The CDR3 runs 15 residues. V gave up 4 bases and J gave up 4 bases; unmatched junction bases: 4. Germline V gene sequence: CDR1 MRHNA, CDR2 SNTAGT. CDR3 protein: CASSVEAGGYNEQFF. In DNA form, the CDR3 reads TGTGCCAGCAGTGTGGAAGCGGGGGGGTACAATGAGCAGTTCTTC.